Included here is one TCR beta chain sequence, with context. Its antigen is undetermined. The V gene's germline CDR1 is LNHNV and CDR2 YYDKDF (reference sequence). This CDR3 spans 18 amino acids. The V gene end was trimmed by 0 bases and the J gene end by 2 bases; junction bases not matched to a gene: 11. TCRdb re-called the RT-PCR reads with MiXCR, one entry per CDR3 protein. Of 700,000 to 900,000 distinct CDR3 sequences detected, approximately 21% appear once; the ten largest clones hold 10%. This sample was taken from a study of response to subunit inactivated influenza vaccine. Study findings and constraints: The study's authors posited that every seasonal influenza vaccination enlists few new T cells.

The TCR sequence derives from a man aged 50 to 59 who received an inactivated influenza vaccine. This chain links TRBV15 with TRBJ2-5; 8 bases match TRBD2. The input for sequencing was PBMCs from blood, taken approximately 5 days after vaccination. CDR3 DNA: TGTGCCACCAGCAGAGATCCCTTTGGACTAGCCGTTCAAGAGACCCAGTACTTC. Translation gives CATSRDPFGLAVQETQYF.